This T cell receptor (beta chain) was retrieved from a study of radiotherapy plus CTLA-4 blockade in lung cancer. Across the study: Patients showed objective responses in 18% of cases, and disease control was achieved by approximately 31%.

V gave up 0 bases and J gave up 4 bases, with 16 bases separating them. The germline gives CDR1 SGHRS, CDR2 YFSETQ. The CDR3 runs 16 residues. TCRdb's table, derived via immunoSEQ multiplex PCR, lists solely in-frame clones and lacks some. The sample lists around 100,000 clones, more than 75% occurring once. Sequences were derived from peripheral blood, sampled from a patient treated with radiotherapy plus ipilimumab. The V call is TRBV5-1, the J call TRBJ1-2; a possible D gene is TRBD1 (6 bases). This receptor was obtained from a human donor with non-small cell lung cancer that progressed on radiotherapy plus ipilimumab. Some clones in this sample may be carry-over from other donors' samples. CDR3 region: CASSLVGPQQGYGYTF. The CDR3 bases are TGCGCCAGCAGCTTGGTAGGGCCCCAACAGGGCTATGGCTACACCTTC. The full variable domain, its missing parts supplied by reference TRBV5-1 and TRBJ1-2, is KAGVTQTPRYLIKTRGQQVTLSCSPISGHRSVSWYQQTPGQGLQFLFEYFSETQRNKGNFPGRFSGRQFSNSRSEMNVSTLELGDSALYLCASSLVGPQQGYGYTFGSGTRLTVV.